Sequencing of this T cell receptor beta chain was carried out in a study of shared clonotypes between healthy human individuals (dated by TCRdb to the early 2020s). Background for the entire study: The cohort comprised two women and a few men aged 18 to 49 years. To increase sequencing depth and limit assay-specific biases, TCR repertoire library preparation and sequencing were carried out by different laboratories using diverse techniques. The study deeply sequenced blood TCR repertoires of about 5 healthy adults to estimate repertoire size and the extent of clonotype sharing between individuals. Between about 0.9 and 10 billion PBMCs per donor were obtained by leukapheresis. For each donor, three plates each were used for CD4 naive and CD4 memory, two plates were used for CD8 naive, and one plate was used for CD8 memory.

V sheds 6 bases and J sheds 3 bases, leaving 11 bases between their ends. The CDR1 and CDR2 encoded by the germline V gene are SGHDT and YYEEEE. From the cysteine up to the phenylalanine, the CDR3 has a length of 13 residues. Only the CDR3 region is kept as DNA, spanning 39 bases read in frame from base 1. Study-wide conclusions, independent of this receptor: Sampling was limited to blood, and TCR repertoires in tissue likely differ from TCR repertoires in blood. Naive subsets generally had larger estimated clonotype richness than memory subsets. Pairwise subsampling indicated that sequencing depth was expected to affect the degree of clonotype sharing among donors. Compared with non-shared clonotypes, the clonotypes found in all four sorted-subset donors had higher generation probabilities. Because the study included only a small number of donors, the genetic and exposure-history diversity represented was limited. Rarefaction of sorted-subset datasets indicated incomplete sequencing despite the large sequencing depth. When a few donors were compared, the shared fraction of clonotypes was around 5% for naive CD4, more than 3% for naive CD8, roughly 2.3% for memory CD4, and 0.4% for memory CD8.

Using the deep immunoSEQ assay, multiplex PCR amplified TCR CDR3 regions from genomic DNA. Genomic DNA extracted from each cell subset was distributed evenly over all wells of several immunoSEQ 96-well plates, and each plate served as one replicate. For sorted subsets, approximately 200 ng of genomic DNA, equivalent to roughly 33,000 T cell genomes, went into each replicate PCR. Purified libraries were quantified with a Qubit 3.0 fluorometer, sized on a Bioanalyzer 2100, and re-quantified with the KAPA Library Quantification kit. Every immunoSEQ 96-well plate was sequenced on a separate single-read 150-cycle Illumina NextSeq 550 flow cell. Turning to the authors' computational methods: Because the immunoSEQ output held only junctional sequences and lacked quality scores, the filtering could not match the filtering applied to full-length reads. Sequences were annotated with PyIR, a Python wrapper for IgBLAST v1.9, using IMGT germline references to assign V/J genes and CDR3. Reads were filtered out if the reads had weak V/J assignments (E-value above 1e-6), no CDR3, stop codons, out-of-frame junctions, or ambiguous translated residues. A V3J clonotype was defined by an identical inferred V gene, J gene, and CDR3 amino acid sequence. To compute the percentage overlap between repertoires, the number of shared unique clonotypes was divided by the size of the smaller repertoire. Richness of each repertoire was evaluated using RTK rarefaction, the Chao1 estimator, and Recon v2.1 estimates of unobserved clonotypes. For all TCRbeta clonotypes obtained by the gDNA method from a few donors, generation probabilities were computed with OLGA. TCRdb carries this immuneACCESS record with in-frame sequences only. Its versions omit some clonotypes, under half of them owing to an unresolved V gene in the studies checked, with the rest unexplained. V, J and clone size reflect that table, while D and trimming were determined from the DNA. The sample contains roughly 640,000 clones, roughly 97% of them found a single time. The ten largest make up less than 0.065% of the sample.

Concerning this clone: No cognate antigen has been identified for it. Per-nucleotide qualities are absent, and no much larger clonotype sits a single base away.

The donors were healthy, HIV-negative adults with no recently reported acute infections or vaccinations. All donors were Caucasian adults living in Nashville, Tennessee, USA. Magnetic negative selection was used to enrich CD4+ T cells, after which naive cells were positively selected on CD45RA and the negative fraction became the memory subset. Blood was collected by leukapheresis, and PBMCs were isolated by Ficoll-Histopaque density gradient centrifugation and then cryopreserved in liquid nitrogen vapor phase. Analytical flow cytometry was used to check the purity and quantity of each magnetically sorted T cell population. Genomic DNA was isolated from each sorted fraction and quantified by UV absorbance on a Nanodrop 2000c.

This sequence originates from a young woman in good health. Here the chain combines TRBV5-6 and TRBJ2-3; the D gene is perhaps TRBD1, from 6 matching bases. Sequenced sample: naive CD4+ T cells sorted from blood. Sample cell subset or site, as interpreted from the label and publication: CD45RA+ positively selected. The bases read TGTGCCAGCAACAGGGTCGGTACAGATACGCAGTATTTT. It translates as CASNRVGTDTQYF.